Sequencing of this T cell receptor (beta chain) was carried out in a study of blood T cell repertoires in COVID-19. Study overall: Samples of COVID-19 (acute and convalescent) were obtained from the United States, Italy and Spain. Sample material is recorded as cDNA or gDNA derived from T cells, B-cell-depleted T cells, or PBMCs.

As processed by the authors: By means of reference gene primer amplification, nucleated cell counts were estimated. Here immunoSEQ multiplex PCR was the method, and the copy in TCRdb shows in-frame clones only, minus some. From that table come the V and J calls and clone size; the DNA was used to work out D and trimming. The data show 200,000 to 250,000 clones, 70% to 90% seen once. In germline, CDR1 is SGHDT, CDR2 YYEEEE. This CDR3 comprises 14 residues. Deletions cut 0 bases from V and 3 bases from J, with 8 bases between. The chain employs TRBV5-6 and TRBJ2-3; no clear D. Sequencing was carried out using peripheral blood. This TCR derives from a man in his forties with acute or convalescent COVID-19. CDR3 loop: CASSLDMLTDTQYF. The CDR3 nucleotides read TGTGCCAGCAGCTTGGATATGTTAACAGATACGCAGTATTTT.